One sample yielded the 20 T cell receptor beta chains listed below, sequenced in a study of molecular identifiers for immune sequencing clone quantification. One entry per CDR3 protein, called by TCRdb with MiXCR from the PCR reads. Of about 510,000 distinct CDR3 sequences listed, about 22% were seen once; the top ten hold roughly 0.81%. The specimen was naive CD8+ T cells from blood, with Jurkat cell RNA spiked in. Noted subset: FACS-sorted CD8+CD4-CCR7+CD45RA+ naive T cells. Every receptor here comes from a human donor in good health. Some libraries in this study had Jurkat cell RNA spiked in.

This clonotype was found many times. The J gene is TRBJ1-5, the V gene TRBV6-7; D is uncertain. TRBV6-7 is sorted into the ORF group, with uncertain function. The CDR3 runs to 12 residues. Trimming took 4 bases from V and 5 from J, leaving 6 bases between them. The DNA of the CDR3 is TGTGCCAGCAGTTTCAAAGATCAGCCCCAGCATTTT. Residues: CASSFKDQPQHF.

Concerning this clonotype itself: One junction end does not reproduce the germline sequence, and a read error may be involved. J is TRBJ2-2 and V is TRBV3-1; 9 bases agree with TRBD2. The CDR3 runs to 17 residues. The germline CDR1 and CDR2 sequences are LGHDT and YNNKEL (reference sequence). In DNA form, the CDR3 reads TGTGCCAGCAGCCAAGAAACAGCGGGGGGCCCAGCCGGGGAGCTGGTTTTT. It encodes CASSQETAGGPAGELVF.

This clonotype was observed at least ten times. This chain links TRBV4-1 with TRBJ1-4, with D perhaps matching TRBD1 (5 bases). The ends were cut back, 5 bases at V and 4 bases at J, with 14 bases in the middle. Germline V lookup: CDR1 MGHRA, CDR2 YSYEKL. This CDR3 is built from 15 residues. The DNA of the CDR3 is TGCGCCAGCAGCGGAGGGGAGGCTGATAATGAAAAACTGTTTTTT. Translation: CASSGGEADNEKLFF.

This clonotype was counted between two and nine times. J is TRBJ1-1 and V is TRBV13; 11 positions agree with TRBD1. The CDR3 totals 17 residues. J gave up 4 bases and V 5 bases, and 12 bases lay outside the gene matches. Germline loops: CDR1 PRHDT, CDR2 FYEKMQ (reference sequence). The CDR3 sequence: CASSPSDRGLDFTEAFF. In nucleotides, the CDR3 is TGTGCCAGCAGCCCATCGGACAGGGGGCTTGATTTCACTGAAGCTTTCTTT.

The chain is built from TRBV7-3 and TRBJ2-2; D gene uncertain. V was clipped by 3 bases and J by 7 bases, with 6 bases between them. The germline CDR1 and CDR2 sequences are SGHTA and FQGTGA. This CDR3 comprises 12 residues. The CDR3 sequence is CASSLIRGELFF. CDR3 sequence (DNA): TGTGCCAGCAGCTTGATCCGCGGGGAGCTGTTTTTT.

This clonotype came up a few times. The chain combines TRBV19 with TRBJ2-7; no clear D gene. Looked up from germline, CDR1 is LNHDA and CDR2 is SQIVND (reference sequence). The CDR3 spans 14 residues. The germline V and J ends were trimmed by 3 bases and 1 base, with 10 bases remaining between them. CDR3 DNA sequence: TGTGCCAGTAGTATGCGAGGCCCATCCTACGAGCAGTACTTC. This gives the protein CASSMRGPSYEQYF.

This clonotype was detected ten times or more. This sequence joins TRBV6-2 or TRBV6-3 and TRBJ2-1; 8 nucleotides match TRBD2. The CDR3 is 12 amino acids. V shed 8 bases, J shed 7 bases, and the junction held 4 bases outside the gene matches. From germline, CDR1 is MNHEY and CDR2 SVGEGT. The CDR3 DNA reads as TGTGCCAGCCCGACTAGCGCGAATGAGCAGTTCTTC. The encoded protein is CASPTSANEQFF.

This clonotype was found many times. The V and J genes are TRBV6-2 or TRBV6-3 and TRBJ2-7; D is uncertain. Per germline, CDR1 MNHEY and CDR2 SVGEGT. V lost 8 bases, J lost 5 bases, and 10 bases lay in between. This CDR3 region has 11 residues. The CDR3 region has the DNA TGTGCCAGCCAGGAGTACCACGAGCAGTACTTC. Its protein product is CASQEYHEQYF.

This clonotype was picked up many times. V usage is TRBV27 and J usage is TRBJ2-7; D is uncertain. The CDR3 has 13 residues. Trimming shortened V by 3 bases and J by 4 bases, and 10 bases separated the two germline ends. The germline V gene has CDR1 MNHEY and CDR2 SMNVEV (reference sequence). The CDR3 region is CASSLGRVYEQYF. The CDR3 coding sequence is TGTGCCAGCAGTTTGGGCCGGGTTTACGAGCAGTACTTC.

Note on this clonotype: This may be a read error, as it is one base from a much larger clone. Likely a read error: the CDR3 ends without its conserved phenylalanine or tryptophan. This chain uses TRBV5-6 with TRBJ1-2; D remains ambiguous. The CDR3 totals 15 residues. V shed 4 bases and J shed 4 bases, with 17 bases lying between them. Germline CDR1 SGHDT, CDR2 YYEEEE. CDR3: CASSPSRSNPYGYTL. The CDR3 bases are TGTGCCAGCAGCCCTTCCCGCAGCAATCCCTATGGCTACACCCTC.

The sample holds a few counts of this clonotype. This chain joins TRBV19 and TRBJ2-1; D tentatively reads TRBD1 or TRBD2 (5 bases each). V was cut by 5 bases and J by 10 bases, with 18 bases left in between. The V gene's germline CDR1 is LNHDA and CDR2 SQIVND (reference sequence). This CDR3 region has 14 residues. DNA for the CDR3: TGTGCCAGTAGTGTTGGGGCTGCTTGGGAGGAGCAGTTCTTC. Its translation: CASSVGAAWEEQFF.

This clonotype showed up many times. The chain recombines TRBV28 with TRBJ2-2; tentative D call: TRBD2 (7 bases). The germline V and J ends were trimmed by 5 bases and 3 bases, with 16 bases remaining between them. Germline CDR1 and CDR2: MDHEN and SYDVKM. CDR3 length: 16 residues. In DNA form, the CDR3 reads TGTGCCAGCAGTCTACCAAGGGGGAGGGACACCGGGGAGCTGTTTTTT. It is translated as CASSLPRGRDTGELFF.

The chain combines TRBV20-1 with TRBJ1-3; TRBD1 might be the D (6 bases). Germline V CDR1 and CDR2: DFQATT, SNEGSKA (reference sequence). The germline V and J ends were trimmed by 2 bases and 0 bases, with 8 bases remaining between them. The length of the CDR3 is 14 residues. The CDR3 spells CSARQGSSGNTIYF. The CDR3 nucleotides are TGCAGTGCTAGACAGGGGAGCTCTGGAAACACCATATATTTT.

This clonotype appeared many times. V usage is TRBV13 and J usage is TRBJ2-5; the match to TRBD2 covers 7 bases. CDR1 is PRHDT and CDR2 is FYEKMQ in the germline V gene (reference sequence). CDR3 length: 15 residues. After removal of 4 bases from V and 4 bases from J, the junction contained 9 bases not matched to a gene. The DNA of the CDR3 is TGTGCCAGCAGCTCCCCGGGGGAGGGGTCAGAGACCCAGTACTTC. Amino acids: CASSSPGEGSETQYF.

This clonotype has ten or more counts. The V call is TRBV11-2, the J call TRBJ2-1; 7 bases are shared with TRBD2. Looked up from germline, CDR1 is SGHAT and CDR2 is FQNNGV. J was trimmed by 9 bases and V by 5 bases; bases with no gene match: 7. The CDR3 totals 13 residues. The CDR3 loop is CASSPSLAGEQFF. The CDR3 DNA follows: TGTGCCAGCAGCCCAAGTTTAGCGGGTGAGCAGTTCTTC.

The chain uses TRBV28 and TRBJ1-5, with D possibly being TRBD1 (5 bases). The CDR3 is 14 amino acids. V lost 2 bases and J lost 6, with 11 bases in between. The germline CDR1 and CDR2 sequences are MDHEN and SYDVKM. The CDR3 region has the DNA TGTGCCAGCAGTTTAGGTGTGGGGCGTCAGCCCCAGCATTTT. As protein: CASSLGVGRQPQHF. The full variable domain, rest sourced from reference TRBV28 and TRBJ1-5, is DVKVTQSSRYLVKRTGEKVFLECVQDMDHENMFWYRQDPGLGLRLIYFSYDVKMKEKGDIPEGYSVSREKKERFSLILESASTNQTSMYLCASSLGVGRQPQHFGDGTRLSIL.

The table lists this clonotype with many counts. This chain connects TRBV4-1 to TRBJ2-7; D might be TRBD2 (6 bases). V shed 0 bases and J shed 0 bases, with 12 bases lying between them. The CDR3 has 16 amino acids. The germline gives CDR1 MGHRA, CDR2 YSYEKL. The chain's CDR3 is CASSQERGSVSYEQYF. The CDR3 coding sequence is TGCGCCAGCAGCCAAGAGCGGGGTTCGGTCTCCTACGAGCAGTACTTC.

Regarding this clonotype: The CDR3 end shows no conserved phenylalanine or tryptophan, and so a read error is likely. V gene TRBV19 combines with J gene TRBJ1-1; D perhaps matches TRBD1 (5 bases). CDR1 LNHDA and CDR2 SQIVND come from the germline V gene (reference sequence). With 5 bases removed from V and 0 bases from J, the gap between germline ends came to 10 bases. The CDR3 has 14 residues. DNA for the CDR3: TGTGCCAGTAGTGACAGTTCGATGAACACTGAAGCTTTCCTT. Protein product: CASSDSSMNTEAFL.

This clonotype has more than one count but fewer than ten. The V call is TRBV5-3, the J call TRBJ2-2; 10 bases are a match to TRBD1. TRBV5-3 is marked as an open reading frame, function uncertain. The CDR3 spans 17 residues. V was pared by 8 bases and J by 1 base, with 11 bases of the junction left unmatched. CDR3 amino acids: CASSTRDRGVNTGELFF. The DNA of the CDR3 is TGTGCCAGCAGCACCCGGGACAGGGGTGTGAACACCGGGGAGCTGTTTTTT.

Only a few counts were recorded for this clonotype. The V call is TRBV4-2, the J call TRBJ1-1, with a possible D match to TRBD1 (5 bases). The ends were cut back, 0 bases at V and 3 bases at J, with 8 bases in the middle. There are 14 residues in the CDR3. The V gene's germline CDR1 is LGHNA and CDR2 YNFKEQ. The CDR3 region has the DNA TGTGCCAGCAGCCAAGAGGGACCGGACACTGAAGCTTTCTTT. This sequence encodes CASSQEGPDTEAFF.